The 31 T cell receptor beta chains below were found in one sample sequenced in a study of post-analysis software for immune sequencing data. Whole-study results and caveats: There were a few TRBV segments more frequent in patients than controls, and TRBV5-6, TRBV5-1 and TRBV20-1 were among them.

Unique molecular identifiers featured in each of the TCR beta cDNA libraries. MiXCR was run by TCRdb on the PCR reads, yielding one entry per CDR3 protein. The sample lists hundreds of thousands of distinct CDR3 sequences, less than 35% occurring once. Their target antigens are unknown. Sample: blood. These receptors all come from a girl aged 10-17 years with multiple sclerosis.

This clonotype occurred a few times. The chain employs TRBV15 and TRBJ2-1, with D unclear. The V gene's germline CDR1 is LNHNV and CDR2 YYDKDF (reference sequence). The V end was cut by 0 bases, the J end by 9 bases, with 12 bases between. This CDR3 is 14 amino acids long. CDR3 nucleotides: TGTGCCACCAGCAGAGAAGGGTACGCCATTGAGCAGTTCTTC. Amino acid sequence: CATSREGYAIEQFF.

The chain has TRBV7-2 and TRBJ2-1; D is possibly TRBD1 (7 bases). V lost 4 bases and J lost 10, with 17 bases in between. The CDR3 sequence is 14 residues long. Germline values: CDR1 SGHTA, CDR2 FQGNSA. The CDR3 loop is CASSSSRGAREQFF. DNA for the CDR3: TGTGCCAGCAGCTCATCCAGGGGGGCGAGGGAGCAGTTCTTC. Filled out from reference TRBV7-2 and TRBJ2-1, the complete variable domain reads GAGVSQSPSNKVTEKGKDVELRCDPISGHTALYWYRQSLGQGLEFLIYFQGNSAPDKSGLPSDRFSAERTGGSVSTLTIQRTQQEDSAVYLCASSSSRGAREQFFGPGTRLTVL.

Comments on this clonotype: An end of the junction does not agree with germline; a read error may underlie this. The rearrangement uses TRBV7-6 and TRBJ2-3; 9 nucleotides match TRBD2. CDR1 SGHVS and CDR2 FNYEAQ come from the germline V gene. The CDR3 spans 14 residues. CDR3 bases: TGTGTCAGCAGCTTTATTAGCGGGAGTGATACGCAGTATTTT. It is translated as CVSSFISGSDTQYF.

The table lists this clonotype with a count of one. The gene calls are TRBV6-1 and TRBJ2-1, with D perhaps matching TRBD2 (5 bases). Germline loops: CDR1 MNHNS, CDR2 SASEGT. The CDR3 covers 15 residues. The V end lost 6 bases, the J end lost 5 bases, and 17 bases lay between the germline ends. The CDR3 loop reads CASRRDGDADNEQFF. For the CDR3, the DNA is TGTGCCAGCAGACGAGACGGGGATGCGGACAATGAGCAGTTCTTC.

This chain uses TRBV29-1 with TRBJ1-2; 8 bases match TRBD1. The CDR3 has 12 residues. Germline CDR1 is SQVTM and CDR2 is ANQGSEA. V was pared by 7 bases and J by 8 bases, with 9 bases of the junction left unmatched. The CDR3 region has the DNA TGCAGCGGTTTGACAGGGGAATACGGCTACACCTTC. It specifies CSGLTGEYGYTF.

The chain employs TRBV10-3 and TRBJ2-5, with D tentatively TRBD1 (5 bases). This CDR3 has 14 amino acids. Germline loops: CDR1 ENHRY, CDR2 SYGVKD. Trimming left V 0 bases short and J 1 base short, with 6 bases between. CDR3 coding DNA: TGTGCCATCAGTGAGTCACAGGCCCAAGAGACCCAGTACTTC. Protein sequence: CAISESQAQETQYF.

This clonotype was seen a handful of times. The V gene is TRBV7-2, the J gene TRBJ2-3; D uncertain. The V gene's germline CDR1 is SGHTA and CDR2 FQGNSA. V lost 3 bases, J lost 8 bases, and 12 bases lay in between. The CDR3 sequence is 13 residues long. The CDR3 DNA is TGTGCCAGCAGCTTTTCTGGTATAGGTACGCAGTATTTT. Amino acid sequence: CASSFSGIGTQYF.

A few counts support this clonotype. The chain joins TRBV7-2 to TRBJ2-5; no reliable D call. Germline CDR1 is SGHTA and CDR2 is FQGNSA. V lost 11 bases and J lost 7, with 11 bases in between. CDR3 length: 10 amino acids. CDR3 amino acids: CAPPGVTQYF. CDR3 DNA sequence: TGTGCCCCCCCCGGAGTGACCCAGTACTTC.

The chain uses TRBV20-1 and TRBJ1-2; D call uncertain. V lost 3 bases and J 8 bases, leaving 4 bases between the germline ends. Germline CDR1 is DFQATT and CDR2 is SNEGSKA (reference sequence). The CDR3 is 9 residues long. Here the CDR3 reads CSASPGYTF. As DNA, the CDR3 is TGCAGTGCTAGTCCCGGCTACACCTTC.

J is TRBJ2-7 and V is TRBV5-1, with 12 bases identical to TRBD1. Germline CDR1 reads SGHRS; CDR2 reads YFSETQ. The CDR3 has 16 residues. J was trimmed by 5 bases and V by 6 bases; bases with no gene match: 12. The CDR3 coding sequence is TGCGCCAGCACTCCGCGGGGACAGGGGGCATCAAACGAGCAGTACTTC. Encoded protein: CASTPRGQGASNEQYF.

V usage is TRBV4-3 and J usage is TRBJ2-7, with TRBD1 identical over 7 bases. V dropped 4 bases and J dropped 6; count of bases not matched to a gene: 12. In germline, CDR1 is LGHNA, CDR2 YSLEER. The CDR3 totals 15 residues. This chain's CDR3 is CASSPIPGQPGEQYF. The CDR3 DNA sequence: TGCGCCAGCAGCCCAATACCGGGACAGCCGGGCGAGCAGTACTTC.

CDR3 sequence: CASSNLRLADLYEQYF. The CDR3 DNA reads as TGTGCCAGCAGCAATCTTCGACTAGCGGACTTGTACGAGCAGTACTTC. V gene TRBV12-3 or TRBV12-4 combines with J gene TRBJ2-1, with 9 bases fitting TRBD2. The last part of the DNA fits TRBJ2-7 better; the J call may be wrong. CDR3 length equals 16 residues.

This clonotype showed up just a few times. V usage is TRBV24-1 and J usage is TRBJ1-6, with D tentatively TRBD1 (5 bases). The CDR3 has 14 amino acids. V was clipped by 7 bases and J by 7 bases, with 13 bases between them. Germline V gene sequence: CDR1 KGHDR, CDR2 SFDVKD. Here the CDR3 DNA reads TGTGCCACCAGCGGGGCCCGGAGAAATTCACCCCTCCACTTT. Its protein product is CATSGARRNSPLHF.

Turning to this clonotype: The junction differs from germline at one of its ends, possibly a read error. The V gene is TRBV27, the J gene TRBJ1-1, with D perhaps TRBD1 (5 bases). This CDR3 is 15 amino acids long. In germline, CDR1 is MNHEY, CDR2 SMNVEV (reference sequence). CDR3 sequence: CASIEFPGRNTGAFF. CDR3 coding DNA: TGTGCCAGCATAGAATTCCCAGGGAGGAACACTGGAGCTTTCTTT.

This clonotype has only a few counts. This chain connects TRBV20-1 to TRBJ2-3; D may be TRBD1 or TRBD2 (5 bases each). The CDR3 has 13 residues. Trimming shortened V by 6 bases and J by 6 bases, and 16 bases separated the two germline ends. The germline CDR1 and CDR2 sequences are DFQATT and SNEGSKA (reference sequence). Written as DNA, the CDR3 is TGCAGTGCCGGAAGGGGTTGGGGGGATACGCAGTATTTT. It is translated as CSAGRGWGDTQYF.

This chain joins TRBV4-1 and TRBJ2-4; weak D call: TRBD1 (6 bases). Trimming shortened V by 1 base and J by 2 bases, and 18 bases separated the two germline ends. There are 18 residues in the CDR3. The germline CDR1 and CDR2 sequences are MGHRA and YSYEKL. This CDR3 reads CASSQGFEVRDTKNIQYF. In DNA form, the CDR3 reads TGCGCCAGCAGCCAAGGTTTCGAAGTGAGGGACACCAAAAACATTCAGTACTTC.

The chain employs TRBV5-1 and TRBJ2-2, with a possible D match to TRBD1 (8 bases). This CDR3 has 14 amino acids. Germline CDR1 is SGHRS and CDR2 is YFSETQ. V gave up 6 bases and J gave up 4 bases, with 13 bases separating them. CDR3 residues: CASTSGTGTGELFF. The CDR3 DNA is TGCGCCAGCACCAGCGGGACAGGCACCGGGGAGCTGTTTTTT.

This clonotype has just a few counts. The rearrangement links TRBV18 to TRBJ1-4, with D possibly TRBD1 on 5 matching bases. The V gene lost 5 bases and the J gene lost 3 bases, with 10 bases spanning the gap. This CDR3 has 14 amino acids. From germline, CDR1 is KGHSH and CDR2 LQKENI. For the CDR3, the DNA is TGTGCCAGCTCAAGCGGGGGACCTAATGAAAAACTGTTTTTT. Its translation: CASSSGGPNEKLFF.

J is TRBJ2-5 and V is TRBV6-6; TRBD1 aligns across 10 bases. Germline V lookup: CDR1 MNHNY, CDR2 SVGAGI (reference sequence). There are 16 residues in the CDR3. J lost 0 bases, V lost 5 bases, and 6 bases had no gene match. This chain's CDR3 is CASSAGQGRDQETQYF. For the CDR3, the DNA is TGTGCCAGCAGTGCGGGACAGGGGAGGGACCAAGAGACCCAGTACTTC.

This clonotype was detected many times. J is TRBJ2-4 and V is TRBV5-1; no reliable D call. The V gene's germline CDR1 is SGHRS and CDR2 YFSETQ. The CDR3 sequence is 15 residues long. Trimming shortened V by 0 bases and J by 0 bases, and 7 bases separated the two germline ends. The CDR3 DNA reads TGCGCCAGCAGCTTGGGATGGGGAGCCAAAAACATTCAGTACTTC. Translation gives CASSLGWGAKNIQYF.

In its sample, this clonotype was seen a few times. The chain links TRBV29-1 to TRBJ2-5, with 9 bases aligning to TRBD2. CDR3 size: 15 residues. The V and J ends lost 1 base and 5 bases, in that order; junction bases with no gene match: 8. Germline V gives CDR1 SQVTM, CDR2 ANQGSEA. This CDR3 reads CSVEGKAGGGETQYF. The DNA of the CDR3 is TGCAGCGTTGAAGGGAAAGCGGGAGGTGGGGAGACCCAGTACTTC.

The CDR3 here is CSARGSRRGGNNEQFF. The CDR3 nucleotides read TGCAGTGCTAGAGGGTCGAGGAGGGGGGGGAACAATGAGCAGTTCTTC. This chain connects TRBV20-1 to TRBJ2-1; the D gene is possibly TRBD2 (7 bases). Germline-derived CDR1 and CDR2 are DFQATT and SNEGSKA (reference sequence). The CDR3 extends over 16 amino acids. V gave up 1 base and J gave up 5 bases, with 18 bases separating them.

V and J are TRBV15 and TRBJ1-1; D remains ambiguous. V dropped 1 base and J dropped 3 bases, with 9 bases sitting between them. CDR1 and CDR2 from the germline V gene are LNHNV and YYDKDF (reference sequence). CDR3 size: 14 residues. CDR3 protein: CATSRALGHTEAFF. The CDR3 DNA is TGTGCCACCAGCAGAGCCTTGGGTCACACTGAAGCTTTCTTT.

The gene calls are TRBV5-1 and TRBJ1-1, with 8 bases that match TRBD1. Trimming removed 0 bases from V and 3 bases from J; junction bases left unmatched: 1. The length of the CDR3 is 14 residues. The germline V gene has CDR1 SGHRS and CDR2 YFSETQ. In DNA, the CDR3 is TGCGCCAGCAGCTTGGGGGACAGGCACACTGAAGCTTTCTTT. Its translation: CASSLGDRHTEAFF.

The CDR3 coding sequence is TGCAGTGGCCAGCCGCACGCCACCTCCTACGAGCAGTACTTC. It codes for CSGQPHATSYEQYF. This chain uses TRBV20-1 with TRBJ2-7; no reliable D call. The germline V and J ends were trimmed by 7 bases and 0 bases, with 16 bases remaining between them. The V gene's germline CDR1 is DFQATT and CDR2 SNEGSKA (reference sequence). The CDR3 covers 14 residues.

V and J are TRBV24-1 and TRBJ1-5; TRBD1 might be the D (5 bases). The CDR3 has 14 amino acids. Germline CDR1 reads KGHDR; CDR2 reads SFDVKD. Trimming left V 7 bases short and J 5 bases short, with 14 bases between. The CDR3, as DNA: TGTGCCACCAGCCGGGCGGGGGGATATCAGCCCCAGCATTTT. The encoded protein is CATSRAGGYQPQHF.

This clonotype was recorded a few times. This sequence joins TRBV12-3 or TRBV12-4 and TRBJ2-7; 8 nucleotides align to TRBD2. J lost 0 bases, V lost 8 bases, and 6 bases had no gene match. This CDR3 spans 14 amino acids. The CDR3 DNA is TGTGCCAGCCGATTAGCGGGGTCCTCCTACGAGCAGTACTTC. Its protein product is CASRLAGSSYEQYF.

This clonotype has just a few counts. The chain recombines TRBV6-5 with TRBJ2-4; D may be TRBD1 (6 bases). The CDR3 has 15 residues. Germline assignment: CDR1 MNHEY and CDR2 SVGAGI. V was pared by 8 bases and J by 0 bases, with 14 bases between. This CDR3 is CASSVDRLAKNIQYF. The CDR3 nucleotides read TGTGCCAGCTCAGTGGACAGATTAGCCAAAAACATTCAGTACTTC.

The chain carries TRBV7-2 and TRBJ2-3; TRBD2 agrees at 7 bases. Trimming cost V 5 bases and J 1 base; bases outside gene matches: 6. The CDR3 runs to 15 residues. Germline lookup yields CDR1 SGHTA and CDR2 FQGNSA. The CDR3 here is CASSRQRGRTDTQYF. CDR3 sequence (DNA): TGTGCCAGCAGCCGCCAGCGGGGCCGCACAGATACGCAGTATTTT.

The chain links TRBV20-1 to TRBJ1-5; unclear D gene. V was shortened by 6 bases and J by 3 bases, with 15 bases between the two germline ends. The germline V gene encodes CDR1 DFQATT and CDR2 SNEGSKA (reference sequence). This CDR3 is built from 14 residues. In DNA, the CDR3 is TGCAGTGCCAGGAAGGACGGGGTCAATCAGCCCCAGCATTTT. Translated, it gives CSARKDGVNQPQHF.

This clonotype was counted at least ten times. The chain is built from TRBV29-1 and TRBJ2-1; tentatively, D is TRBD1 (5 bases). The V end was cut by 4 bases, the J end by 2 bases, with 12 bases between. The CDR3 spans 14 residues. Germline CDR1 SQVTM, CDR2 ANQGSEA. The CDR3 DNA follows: TGCAGCGTTGTAGGGGCTGGGGCCTACAATGAGCAGTTCTTC. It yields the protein CSVVGAGAYNEQFF.